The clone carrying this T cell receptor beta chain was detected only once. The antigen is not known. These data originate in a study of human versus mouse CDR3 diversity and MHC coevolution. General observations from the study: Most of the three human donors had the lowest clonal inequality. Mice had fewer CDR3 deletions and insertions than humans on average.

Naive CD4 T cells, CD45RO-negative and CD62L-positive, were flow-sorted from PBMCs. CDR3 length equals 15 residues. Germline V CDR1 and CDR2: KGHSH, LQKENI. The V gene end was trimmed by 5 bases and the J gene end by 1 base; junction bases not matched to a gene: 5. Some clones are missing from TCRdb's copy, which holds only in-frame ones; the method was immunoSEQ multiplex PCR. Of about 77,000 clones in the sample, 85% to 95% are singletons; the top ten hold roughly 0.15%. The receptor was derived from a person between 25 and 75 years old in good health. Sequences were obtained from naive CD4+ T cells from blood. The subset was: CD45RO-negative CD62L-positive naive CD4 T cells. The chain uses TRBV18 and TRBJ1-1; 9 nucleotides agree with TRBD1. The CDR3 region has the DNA TGTGCCAGCTCATACCGGGACAGGGAGAACACTGAAGCTTTCTTT. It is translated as CASSYRDRENTEAFF.